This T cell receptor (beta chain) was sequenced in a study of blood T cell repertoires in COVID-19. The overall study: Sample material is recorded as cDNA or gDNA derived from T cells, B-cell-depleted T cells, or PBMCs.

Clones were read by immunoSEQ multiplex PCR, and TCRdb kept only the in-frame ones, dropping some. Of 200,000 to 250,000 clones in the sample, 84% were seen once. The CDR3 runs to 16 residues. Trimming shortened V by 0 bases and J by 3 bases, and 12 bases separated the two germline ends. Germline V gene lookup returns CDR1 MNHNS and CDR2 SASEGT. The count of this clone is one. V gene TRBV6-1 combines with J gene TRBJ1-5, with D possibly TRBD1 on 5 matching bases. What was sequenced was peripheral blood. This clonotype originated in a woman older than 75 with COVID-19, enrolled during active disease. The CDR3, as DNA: TGTGCCAGCAGTGAAGCTTCCAGGGCGAACAATCAGCCCCAGCATTTT. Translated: CASSEASRANNQPQHF.